What follows are 18 T cell receptor beta chains derived from one specimen sequenced in a study of blood T cell repertoires in COVID-19. TCRdb's copy holds only in-frame clones and misses some; the assay was immunoSEQ multiplex PCR. The repertoire has tens of thousands of clones, 65% to 90% of them found once; the top ten carry about 43%. Specimen: peripheral blood. Source of these receptors: an older man with acute or convalescent COVID-19.

V usage is TRBV7-2 and J usage is TRBJ2-1; a weak D match, TRBD2 (5 bases). CDR3 length: 13 amino acids. CDR1 is SGHTA, CDR2 FQGNSA, per germline. V was cut by 1 base and J by 6 bases, with 7 bases left in between. The CDR3 region has the DNA TGTGCCAGCAGCTTAGGGGCGGGCAATGAGCAGTTCTTC. It specifies CASSLGAGNEQFF.

V is TRBV3-1 (or the pseudogene TRBV3-2) and J is TRBJ2-1; 9 nucleotides align to TRBD2. Germline loops: CDR1 LGHDT, CDR2 YNNKEL (reference sequence). Unmatched junction bases numbered 8, after V lost 4 bases and J lost 7 bases. This CDR3 is 15 amino acids long. The CDR3: CASSPGGGARNEQFF. The CDR3 nucleotides are TGTGCCAGCAGCCCCGGCGGGGGGGCTCGGAATGAGCAGTTCTTC.

The chain has TRBV6-2 or TRBV6-3 and TRBJ2-1; 7 nucleotides line up with TRBD2. The CDR3 covers 15 residues. Germline V gene sequence: CDR1 MNHEY, CDR2 SVGEGT. The V gene end was trimmed by 2 bases and the J gene end by 5 bases; junction bases not matched to a gene: 6. This chain's CDR3 is CASSYAGVPDNEQFF. The CDR3 nucleotides are TGTGCCAGCAGTTACGCGGGAGTTCCCGACAATGAGCAGTTCTTC.

The chain uses TRBV7-3 and TRBJ2-2; D perhaps matches TRBD2 (6 bases). Germline V gene sequence: CDR1 SGHTA, CDR2 FQGTGA. Trimming shortened V by 10 bases and J by 6 bases, and 15 bases separated the two germline ends. CDR3 size: 13 residues. The CDR3 sequence: CATSGVGAGELFF. CDR3 in DNA: TGTGCCACTTCGGGAGTCGGGGCCGGGGAGCTGTTTTTT.

This clone was seen at least ten times. The chain's CDR3 is CATKQGGDQPQHF. The CDR3 bases are TGTGCCACCAAACAGGGGGGTGACCAGCCCCAGCATTTT. This chain connects TRBV24-1 to TRBJ1-5, with 8 nucleotides matching TRBD1. Per germline, CDR1 KGHDR and CDR2 SFDVKD. The CDR3 consists of 13 residues. J was trimmed by 7 bases and V by 8 bases; bases with no gene match: 6.

The chain couples TRBV5-4 to TRBJ2-7; 12 bases are a match to TRBD2. The trim removed 4 bases at V and 5 bases at J, leaving 10 bases unmatched. CDR1 is SGHNT, CDR2 YYREEE, per germline (reference sequence). This CDR3 is built from 16 residues. CDR3: CASSTPSGGESNEQYF. The DNA of the CDR3 is TGTGCCAGCAGCACCCCTAGCGGGGGGGAATCTAACGAGCAGTACTTC.

The CDR3 reads CASSQAGGASNYGYTF. The CDR3 DNA reads TGCGCCAGCAGCCAGGCAGGGGGCGCCAGTAACTATGGCTACACCTTC. The V call is TRBV4-3, the J call TRBJ1-2, with 8 bases that match TRBD1. CDR1 is LGHNA, CDR2 YSLEER, per germline. The CDR3 has 16 residues. V trimming: 3 bases; J trimming: 1 base; junction bases outside the gene matches: 7.

In this sample, this clone turned up a few times. The chain links TRBV19 to TRBJ1-2, with no clear D. Trimming removed 5 bases at V and 4 bases at J, with 17 bases between. Germline CDR1 reads LNHDA; CDR2 reads SQIVND (reference sequence). This CDR3 has 15 amino acids. The CDR3 sequence is CASSLSRFIAYGYTF. The CDR3 nucleotides read TGTGCCAGTAGTCTGTCGAGGTTCATCGCCTATGGCTACACCTTC.

The chain recombines TRBV28 with TRBJ2-4, with a tentative D call TRBD1 (5 bases). This CDR3 is built from 15 residues. Per germline, CDR1 MDHEN and CDR2 SYDVKM. V shed 3 bases and J shed 0 bases, with 9 bases lying between them. In DNA form, the CDR3 reads TGTGCCAGCAGTTTCCAGGGTGGAGCCAAAAACATTCAGTACTTC. Protein: CASSFQGGAKNIQYF.

The gene calls are TRBV3-1 (or the pseudogene TRBV3-2) and TRBJ1-2; D is undetermined. Germline V gene lookup returns CDR1 LGHDT and CDR2 YNNKEL (reference sequence). V lost 0 bases to trimming and J lost 6 bases, with 11 bases between them. The CDR3 runs to 14 residues. In nucleotides, the CDR3 is TGTGCCAGCAGCCAAGATTATAAGAGGGATGGCTACACCTTC. As protein: CASSQDYKRDGYTF.

The J gene is TRBJ2-7, the V gene TRBV11-1; TRBD1 might be the D (6 bases). V was trimmed by 5 bases and J by 5 bases, leaving 19 bases between them. Germline V gene data show CDR1 as SGHAT and CDR2 as FQDESV (reference sequence). The CDR3 is 15 residues long. CDR3: CASSPGDTRRNEQYF. The CDR3 nucleotides read TGTGCCAGCAGCCCCGGGGACACCCGTCGGAACGAGCAGTACTTC.

This chain uses TRBV4-1 with TRBJ2-5, with a possible D match to TRBD2 (6 bases). V was cut by 0 bases and J by 5 bases, with 19 bases left in between. The CDR3 is 17 amino acids. In germline, CDR1 is MGHRA, CDR2 YSYEKL. The CDR3 protein is CASSQEVGPGVRETQYF. CDR3 DNA: TGCGCCAGCAGCCAAGAAGTAGGGCCGGGGGTAAGGGAGACCCAGTACTTC.

The chain combines TRBV5-1 with TRBJ2-3; D gene ambiguous. This CDR3 is built from 14 residues. V lost 4 bases and J 2 bases, leaving 11 bases between the germline ends. The V gene's germline CDR1 is SGHRS and CDR2 YFSETQ. The CDR3, as DNA: TGCGCCAGCAGCCTCGACACAACCACAGATACGCAGTATTTT. Protein product: CASSLDTTTDTQYF.

The chain is built from TRBV10-3 and TRBJ2-7, with D tentatively TRBD2 (5 bases). Germline loops: CDR1 ENHRY, CDR2 SYGVKD. The V end was cut by 5 bases, the J end by 6 bases, with 8 bases between. The CDR3 runs to 11 residues. The CDR3 coding sequence is TGTGCCATCAGTACTAGTCTCGAGCAGTACTTC. Protein: CAISTSLEQYF.

The chain recombines TRBV24-1 with TRBJ2-1, with 10 bases matching TRBD2. CDR1 KGHDR and CDR2 SFDVKD come from the germline V gene. V shed 2 bases and J 5 bases; nucleotides not matched to a gene: 8. This CDR3 is 17 amino acids long. The CDR3 DNA follows: TGTGCCACCAGTGATTGGGCCCGAGCGGGAGGGGACAATGAGCAGTTCTTC. As protein: CATSDWARAGGDNEQFF.

The J gene is TRBJ2-1, the V gene TRBV7-9, with TRBD2 matching 13 bases. V lost 5 bases to trimming and J lost 5 bases; unmatched junction nucleotides: 3. The CDR3 has 15 residues. The germline V gene has CDR1 SEHNR and CDR2 FQNEAQ (reference sequence). The CDR3 protein is CASSQGLAGNNEQFF. The DNA for the CDR3 is TGTGCCAGCAGCCAGGGACTAGCGGGAAACAATGAGCAGTTCTTC.

The chain is built from TRBV3-1 (or the pseudogene TRBV3-2) and TRBJ2-5, with D possibly matching TRBD1 (6 bases). This CDR3 is 16 amino acids long. Trimming removed 2 bases at V and 5 bases at J, with 18 bases between. CDR1 is LGHDT, CDR2 YNNKEL, per germline (reference sequence). The CDR3 reads CASSQTRDIWRETQYF. The CDR3 DNA follows: TGTGCCAGCAGCCAAACCAGGGACATTTGGAGGGAGACCCAGTACTTC.

The chain links TRBV12-3 or TRBV12-4 to TRBJ2-7; D uncertain. Trimming took off 6 bases at V and 4 bases at J, with 10 bases between the two ends. CDR3 size: 12 residues. In DNA form, the CDR3 reads TGTGCCAGCAGCACAGAAGGATACGAGCAGTACTTC. Its translation is CASSTEGYEQYF.